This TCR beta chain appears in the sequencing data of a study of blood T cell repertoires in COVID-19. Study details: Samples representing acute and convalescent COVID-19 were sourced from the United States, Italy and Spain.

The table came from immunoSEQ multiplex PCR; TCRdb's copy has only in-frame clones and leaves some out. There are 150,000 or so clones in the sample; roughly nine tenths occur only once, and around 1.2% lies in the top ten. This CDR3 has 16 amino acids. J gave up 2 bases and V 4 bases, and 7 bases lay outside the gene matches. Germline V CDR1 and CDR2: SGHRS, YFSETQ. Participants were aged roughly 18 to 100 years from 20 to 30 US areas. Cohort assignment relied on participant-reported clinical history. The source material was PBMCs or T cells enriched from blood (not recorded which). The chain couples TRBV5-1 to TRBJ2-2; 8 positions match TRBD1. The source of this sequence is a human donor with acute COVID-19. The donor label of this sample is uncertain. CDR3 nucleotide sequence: TGCGCCAGCAGCCCGGTGACAGGGGTCAACACCGGGGAGCTGTTTTTT. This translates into CASSPVTGVNTGELFF.